This TCR beta chain was retrieved from a study of cytomegalovirus exposure and HLA in healthy donors. Study results and caveats: Presence/absence analyses treated sequencing depth as roughly uniform across donors. Common viral pathogens seemed to be connected with several of the most significant clusters, according to a later analysis. Analysis was carried out at a later point, and it linked a missense DCLRE1C variant to TCR beta V- and J-gene trimming. As a later analysis revealed, most CMV-associated TCR beta chains appeared HLA-restricted.

The study ran its PCR with 60 Vbeta and 13 Jbeta primers. This table comes from immunoSEQ multiplex PCR, and its TCRdb copy is limited to in-frame clones, with some not included. The data show tens of thousands of clones, 65% to 80% seen once. The V gene's germline CDR1 is MNHEY and CDR2 SVGAGI. The ends lost 2 bases at V and 5 bases at J; junction bases unmatched: 0. The CDR3 spans 13 residues. Details on this clone: Its specificity is not known.

Sequencing was done on a sample of PBMCs. This receptor was identified in a man in his forties in good health and CMV-seropositive. V and J are TRBV6-5 and TRBJ1-1, with 9 bases identical to TRBD1. CDR3 region: CASSYGTGTEAFF. CDR3 DNA: TGTGCCAGCAGTTACGGGACAGGGACTGAAGCTTTCTTT.